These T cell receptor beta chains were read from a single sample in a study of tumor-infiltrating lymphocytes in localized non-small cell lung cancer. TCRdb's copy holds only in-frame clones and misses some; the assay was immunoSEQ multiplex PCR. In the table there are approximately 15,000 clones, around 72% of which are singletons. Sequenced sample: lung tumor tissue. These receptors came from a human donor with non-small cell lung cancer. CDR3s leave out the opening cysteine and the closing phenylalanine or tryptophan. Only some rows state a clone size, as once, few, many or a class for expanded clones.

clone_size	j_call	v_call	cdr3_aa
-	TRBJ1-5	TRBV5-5	ASSFRDRNQPQH
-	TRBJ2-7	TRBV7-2	ASSLVGDSSYEQY
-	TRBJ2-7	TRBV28	ASLGGGGVYEQY
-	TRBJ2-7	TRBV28	ASSKGRPSEQY
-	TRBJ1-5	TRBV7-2	ASSLSPGNNQPQH
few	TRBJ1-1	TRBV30	AWRRGDRDTEAF
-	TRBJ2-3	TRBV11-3	ASSPQGGRGPDTQY
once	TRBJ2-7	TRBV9	ASSGGDGRSYEQY
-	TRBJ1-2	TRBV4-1	ASSQGRSANYGYT
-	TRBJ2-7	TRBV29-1	SVEDPIGGGGYEQY
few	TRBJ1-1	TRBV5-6	ASSLLDRGATEAF
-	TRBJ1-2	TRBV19	ASSTRDRGERDYGYT
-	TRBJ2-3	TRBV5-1	ASSLRTATDTQY
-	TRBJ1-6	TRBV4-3	ASSQGSGSNSPLH
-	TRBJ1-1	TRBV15	ATSRDRSTEAF
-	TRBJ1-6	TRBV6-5	ASSSVAGYGSLH
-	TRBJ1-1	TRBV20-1	SARKNTEAF
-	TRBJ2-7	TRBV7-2	ASSPQSGSYEQY
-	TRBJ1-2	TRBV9	ASSVRGGYGYT
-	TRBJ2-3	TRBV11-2	ASSLVVTGGPDTQY
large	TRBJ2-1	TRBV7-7	ASSLSGINEQF
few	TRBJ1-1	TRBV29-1	SVENGLGMNTEAF
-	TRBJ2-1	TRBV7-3	ASSSGLAGANEQF
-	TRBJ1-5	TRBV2	ASTGVDSNQPQH
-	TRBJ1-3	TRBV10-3	AISDPGTGVGNTIY
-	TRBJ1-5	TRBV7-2	ASSFDRGQPQH
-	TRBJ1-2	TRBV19	ASSRQAPQYGYT
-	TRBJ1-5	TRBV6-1	ASAGEGNQPQH
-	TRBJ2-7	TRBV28	ASLPGGTGLNEQY
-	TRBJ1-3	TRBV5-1	ASSLQPSGGNTIY
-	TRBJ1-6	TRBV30	AWKAGLNSPLH
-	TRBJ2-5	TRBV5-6	ASSTTGFVSQETQY
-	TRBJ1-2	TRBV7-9	ATPYLGGRRANYGYT
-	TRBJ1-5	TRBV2	ASSELRLETQPQH